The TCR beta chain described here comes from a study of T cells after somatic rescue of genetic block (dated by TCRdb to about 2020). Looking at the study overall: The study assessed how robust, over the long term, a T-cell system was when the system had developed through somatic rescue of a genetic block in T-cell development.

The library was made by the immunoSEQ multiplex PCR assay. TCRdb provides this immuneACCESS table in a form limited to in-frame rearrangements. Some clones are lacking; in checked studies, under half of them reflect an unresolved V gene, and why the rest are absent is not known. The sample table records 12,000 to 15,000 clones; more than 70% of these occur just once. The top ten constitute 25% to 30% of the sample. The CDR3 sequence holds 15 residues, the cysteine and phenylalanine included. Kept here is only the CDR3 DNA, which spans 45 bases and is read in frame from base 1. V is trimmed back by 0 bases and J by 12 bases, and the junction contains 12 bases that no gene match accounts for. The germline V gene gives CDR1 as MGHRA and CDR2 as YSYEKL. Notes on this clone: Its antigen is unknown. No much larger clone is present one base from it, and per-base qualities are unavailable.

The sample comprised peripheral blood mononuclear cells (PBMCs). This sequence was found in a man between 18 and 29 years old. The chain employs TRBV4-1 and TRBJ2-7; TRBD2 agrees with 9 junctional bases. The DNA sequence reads TGCGCCAGCAGCCAAGAGGATCCTAGCGGGGTAATCATGTACTTC. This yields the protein CASSQEDPSGVIMYF.